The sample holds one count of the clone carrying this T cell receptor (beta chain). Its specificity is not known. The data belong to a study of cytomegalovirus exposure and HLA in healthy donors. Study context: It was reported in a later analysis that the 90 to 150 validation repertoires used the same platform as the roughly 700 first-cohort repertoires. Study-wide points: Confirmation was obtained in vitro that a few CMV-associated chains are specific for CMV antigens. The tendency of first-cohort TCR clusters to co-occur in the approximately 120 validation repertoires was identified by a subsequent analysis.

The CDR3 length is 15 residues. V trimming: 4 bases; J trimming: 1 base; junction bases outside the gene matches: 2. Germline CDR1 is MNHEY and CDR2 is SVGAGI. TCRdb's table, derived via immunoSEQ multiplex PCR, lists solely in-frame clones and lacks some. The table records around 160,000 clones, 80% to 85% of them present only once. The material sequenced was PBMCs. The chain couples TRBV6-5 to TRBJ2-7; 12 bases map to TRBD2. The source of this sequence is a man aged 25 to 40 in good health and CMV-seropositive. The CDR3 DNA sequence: TGTGCCAGCAGTTCAACTAGCGGGAGGTCCTACGAGCAGTACTTC. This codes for CASSSTSGRSYEQYF.